The following is a TCR beta chain sequence with its context. Preparing the TCRbeta library involved the use of unique molecular identifiers. TCRdb independently ran MiXCR on the PCR reads; one entry per CDR3 protein. This sample has fewer than 550,000 distinct CDR3 sequences, with 11% found just once. The CDR3 loop spans 13 amino acids. Trimming removed 4 bases from V and 1 base from J, with 8 bases in between. CDR1 SGHDT and CDR2 YYEEEE come from the germline V gene. This entry is derived from a study of T-cell reconstitution after alpha-beta-depleted transplantation in children. The rearrangement uses TRBV5-6 and TRBJ1-1; D unresolved. This specimen consisted of PBMCs from the stem cell graft donor, obtained from the stem cell graft. The origin of this receptor is a human donor who donated a stem cell graft to a child with acute myeloid leukemia. Here the CDR3 reads CASSPLPNTEAFF. CDR3 nucleotide sequence: TGTGCCAGCAGCCCCCTCCCGAACACTGAAGCTTTCTTT. Filled out from reference TRBV5-6 and TRBJ1-1, the complete variable domain reads DAGVTQSPTHLIKTRGQQVTLRCSPKSGHDTVSWYQQALGQGPQFIFQYYEEEERQRGNFPDRFSGHQFPNYSSELNVNALLLGDSALYLCASSPLPNTEAFFGQGTRLTVV.